What follows describes a single T cell receptor (beta chain). A much larger clone differs by one base, so this may be a read error. This record belongs to a study of blood T cells in healthy people across ages. For the study at large: Using template switching, researchers captured about one barcoded beta molecule for each two T cells.

Researchers collected approximately 9.5 milliliters of peripheral blood from every single donor. Samples had at least 6.5 million PBMCs isolated from them. Using a J-beta primer mix together with a sample-barcoded 5' primer, a second PCR was run for about 6 to 12 cycles. MiXCR, applied by TCRdb to the 5' RACE reads, yields one record per CDR3 protein. The sample includes about 580,000 distinct CDR3 sequences, 45% to 55% of them seen just once. Sequencing used blood. The TCR comes from an elderly man in good health.

The chain's CDR3 is CGTFSSYKQYF. The DNA of the CDR3 is TGCGGGACTTTTAGCTCCTACAAGCAGTACTTC. The chain carries TRBV20-1 and TRBJ2-4; tentatively, D is TRBD2 (6 bases). The CDR3 loop spans 11 amino acids. Germline V CDR1 and CDR2: DFQATT, SNEGSKA (reference sequence).